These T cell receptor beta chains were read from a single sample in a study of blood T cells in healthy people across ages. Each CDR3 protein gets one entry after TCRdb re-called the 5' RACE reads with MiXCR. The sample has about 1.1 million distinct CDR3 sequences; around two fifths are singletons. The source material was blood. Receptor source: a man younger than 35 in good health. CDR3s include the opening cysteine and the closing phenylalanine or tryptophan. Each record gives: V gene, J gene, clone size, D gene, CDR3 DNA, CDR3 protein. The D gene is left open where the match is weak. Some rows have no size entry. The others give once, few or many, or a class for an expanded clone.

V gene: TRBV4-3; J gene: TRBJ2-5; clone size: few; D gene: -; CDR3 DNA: TGCGCCAGCAGCCAAGCGGGACAAGTCGGAGAGACCCAGTACTTC; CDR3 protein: CASSQAGQVGETQYF
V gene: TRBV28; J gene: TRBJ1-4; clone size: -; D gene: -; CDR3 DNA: TGTGCCAGCAGTCCCCCAAGGTGGAGGGAGGGTGAAAAACTGTTTTTT; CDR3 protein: CASSPPRWREGEKLFF
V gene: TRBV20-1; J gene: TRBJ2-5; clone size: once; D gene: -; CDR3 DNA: TGCAGTGCTAGAGATCATCAAACACTCGGGTACTTC; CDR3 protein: CSARDHQTLGYF
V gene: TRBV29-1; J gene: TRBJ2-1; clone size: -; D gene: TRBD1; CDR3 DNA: TGCAGCGTTGATGGGACAGCCTACAATGAGCAGTTCTTC; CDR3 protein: CSVDGTAYNEQFF
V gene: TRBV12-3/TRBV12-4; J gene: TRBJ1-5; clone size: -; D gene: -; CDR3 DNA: TGTGCCAGCCGGATGACAGGCGAATATAGCAATCAGCCCCAGCATTTT; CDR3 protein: CASRMTGEYSNQPQHF
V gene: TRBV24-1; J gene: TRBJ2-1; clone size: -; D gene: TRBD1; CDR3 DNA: TGTGCCACCAGTGATTACAGGGGGCCCAACAATGAGCAGTTCTTC; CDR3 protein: CATSDYRGPNNEQFF
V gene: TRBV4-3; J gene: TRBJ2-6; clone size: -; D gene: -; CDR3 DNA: TGCGCCAGCAGCCAAGGGGGTTTCTCTGGGGCCAACGTCCTGACTTTC; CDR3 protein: CASSQGGFSGANVLTF
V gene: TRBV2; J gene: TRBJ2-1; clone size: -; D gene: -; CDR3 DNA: TGTGCCAGTACACCTTCAAGCTCCTACAATGAGCAGTTCTTC; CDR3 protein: CASTPSSSYNEQFF
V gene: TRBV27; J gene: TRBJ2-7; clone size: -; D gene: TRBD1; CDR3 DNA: TGTGCCAGCAGCCCAACCGGGACAGGGAACTACGAGCAGTACTTC; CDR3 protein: CASSPTGTGNYEQYF
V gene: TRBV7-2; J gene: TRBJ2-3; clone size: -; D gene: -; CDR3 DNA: TGTGCCAGCAGCTCCCAGGGGAAAGGGACAGATACGCAGTATTTT; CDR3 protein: CASSSQGKGTDTQYF
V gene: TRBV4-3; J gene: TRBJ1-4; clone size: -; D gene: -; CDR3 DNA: TGCGCCAGCAGCCAGACCCGGGGGGGCAATAATGAAAAACTGTTTTTT; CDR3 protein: CASSQTRGGNNEKLFF
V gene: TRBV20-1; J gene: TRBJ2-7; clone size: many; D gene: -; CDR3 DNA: TGCAGTGCTACTTTAGTGTACGAGCAGTACTTC; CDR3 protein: CSATLVYEQYF
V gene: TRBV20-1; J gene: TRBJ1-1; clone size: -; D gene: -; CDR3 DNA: TGCAGTGCTAGACCTAGGGGCACTGAAGCTTTCTTT; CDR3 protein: CSARPRGTEAFF
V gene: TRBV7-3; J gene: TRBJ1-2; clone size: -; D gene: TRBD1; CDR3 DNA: TGTGCCAGCAGCTCTGCAGGGGGGGATTATGGCTACACCTTC; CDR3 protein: CASSSAGGDYGYTF
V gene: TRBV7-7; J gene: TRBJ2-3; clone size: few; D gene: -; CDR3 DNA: TGTGCTAGCAGCTTACAAGATGCAGATACGCAGTATTTT; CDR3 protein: CASSLQDADTQYF
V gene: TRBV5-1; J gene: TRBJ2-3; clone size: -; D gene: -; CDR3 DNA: TGCGCCAGCAGCTTGGATGGTCAGTCGGGGGATACGCAGTATTTT; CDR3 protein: CASSLDGQSGDTQYF
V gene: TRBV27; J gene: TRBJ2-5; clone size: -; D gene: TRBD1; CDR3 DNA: TGTGCCGCCGGAGACAGGGTGAAGTACGGGCAGTACTTC; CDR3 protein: CAAGDRVKYGQYF
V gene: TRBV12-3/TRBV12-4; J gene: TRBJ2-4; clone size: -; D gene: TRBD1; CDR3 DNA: TGTGCCAGCAGAGCAGACAGGGTTGACATTCAGTACTTC; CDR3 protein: CASRADRVDIQYF
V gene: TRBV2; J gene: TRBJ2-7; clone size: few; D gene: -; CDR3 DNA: TGTGCCAGCAGTATTGACAGCGGCGACTACGAGCAGTACTTC; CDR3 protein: CASSIDSGDYEQYF
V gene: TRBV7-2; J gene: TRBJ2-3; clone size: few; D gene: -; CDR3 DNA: TGTGCCAGCGAGCTTTGGGGCACAGATACGCAGTATTTT; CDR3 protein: CASELWGTDTQYF
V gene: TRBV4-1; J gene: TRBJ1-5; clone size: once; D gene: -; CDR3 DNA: TGCGCCAGCAGCCAAGGAAAGGCCTACAATCAGCCCCAGCATTTT; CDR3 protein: CASSQGKAYNQPQHF
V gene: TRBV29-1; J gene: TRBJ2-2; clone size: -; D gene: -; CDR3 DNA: TGCAGCGCGGGAACGTTCGCGAACACCGGGGAGCTGTTTTTT; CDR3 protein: CSAGTFANTGELFF
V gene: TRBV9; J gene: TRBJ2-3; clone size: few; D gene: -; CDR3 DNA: TGTGCCAGCAGCGTATCCCAAGATACGCAGTATTTT; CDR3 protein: CASSVSQDTQYF
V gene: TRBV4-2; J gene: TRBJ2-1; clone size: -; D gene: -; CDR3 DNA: TGTGCCAGCAGCCAACTCCAACGGGGGAGTGACAATGAGCAGTTCTTC; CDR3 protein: CASSQLQRGSDNEQFF
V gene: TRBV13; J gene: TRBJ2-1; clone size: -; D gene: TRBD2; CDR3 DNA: TGTGCCAGCACCGCGCTAGCGGGAGGGAAGAATGAGCAGTTCTTC; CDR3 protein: CASTALAGGKNEQFF
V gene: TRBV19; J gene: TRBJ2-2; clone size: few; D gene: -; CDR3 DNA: TGTGCCAGTGGCGGCACCGGGGAGCTGTTTTTT; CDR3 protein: CASGGTGELFF
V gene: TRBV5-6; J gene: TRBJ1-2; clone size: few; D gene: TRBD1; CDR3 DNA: TGTGCCAGCAGCATCCGGACAGGGGGATTAGTCGATGGCTACACCTTC; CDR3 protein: CASSIRTGGLVDGYTF
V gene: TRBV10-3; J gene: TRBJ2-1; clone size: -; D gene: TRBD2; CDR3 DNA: TGTGCCATATCCCGCGGGGGGCCCAATGAGCAGTTCTTC; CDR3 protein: CAISRGGPNEQFF
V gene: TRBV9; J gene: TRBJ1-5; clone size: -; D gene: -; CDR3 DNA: TGTGCCAGCAGCGTAGCTTTCCAGCCTTATAGCAATCAGCCCCAGCATTTT; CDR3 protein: CASSVAFQPYSNQPQHF
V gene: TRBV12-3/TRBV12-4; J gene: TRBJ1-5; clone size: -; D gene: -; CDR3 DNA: TGTGCCAGCAGTTCCTACGGGACTCTCGATCAGCCCCAGCATTTT; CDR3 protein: CASSSYGTLDQPQHF
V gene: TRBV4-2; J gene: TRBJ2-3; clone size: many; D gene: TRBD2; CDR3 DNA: TGTGCCAGCAGCCACCAAGGAGGCGGGAGAGATACGCAGTATTTT; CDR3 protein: CASSHQGGGRDTQYF
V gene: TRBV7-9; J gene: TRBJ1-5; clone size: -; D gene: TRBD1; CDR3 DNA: TGTGCCAGCAGCTCGACAGGGGGCTTTGGCAATCAGCCCCAGCATTTT; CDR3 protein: CASSSTGGFGNQPQHF
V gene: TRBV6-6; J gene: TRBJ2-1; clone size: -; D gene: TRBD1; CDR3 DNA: TGTGCCAGCAGCCGTCGGGACAGGGATTACAATGAGCAGTTCTTC; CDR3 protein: CASSRRDRDYNEQFF
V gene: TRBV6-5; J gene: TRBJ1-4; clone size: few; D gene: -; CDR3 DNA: TGTGCCACCTCGAGGAGTGCAACTAATGAAAAACTGTTTTTT; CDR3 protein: CATSRSATNEKLFF
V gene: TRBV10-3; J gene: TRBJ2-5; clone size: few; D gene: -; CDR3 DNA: TGTGCCATCAGACCGGGAGTTGGTGCAGGGTTAGGCGAGACCCAGTACTTC; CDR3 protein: CAIRPGVGAGLGETQYF
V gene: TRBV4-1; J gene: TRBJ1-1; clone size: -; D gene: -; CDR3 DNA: TGCGCCAGCAGCCAAGGGAAGGAAGCTTTCTTT; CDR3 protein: CASSQGKEAFF
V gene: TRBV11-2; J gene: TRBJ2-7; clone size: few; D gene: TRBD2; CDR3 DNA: TGTGCCAGCAGCTTACAGCGGGGGCCCTCCTACGAGCAGTACTTC; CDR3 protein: CASSLQRGPSYEQYF
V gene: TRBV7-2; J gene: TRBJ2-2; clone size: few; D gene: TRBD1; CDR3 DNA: TGTGCCAGCAGCGCAGAACCCCCCGGGACAGGGGACACCGGGGAGCTGTTTTTT; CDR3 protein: CASSAEPPGTGDTGELFF
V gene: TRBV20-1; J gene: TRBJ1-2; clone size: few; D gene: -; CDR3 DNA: TGCGGTGCTAGAGAGGGAGGCCGTTACTATGGCTACACCTTC; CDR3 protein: CGAREGGRYYGYTF
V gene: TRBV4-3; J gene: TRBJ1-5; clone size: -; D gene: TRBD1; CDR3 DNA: TGCGCCAGCAGCCAAGAAATTCAGGGAGACAGGGATTTACAGCCCCAGCATTTT; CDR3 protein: CASSQEIQGDRDLQPQHF
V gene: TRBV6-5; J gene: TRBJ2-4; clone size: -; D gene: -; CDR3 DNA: TGTGCCAGCAGTTACAATGGGGAAGCCAAAAACATTCAGTACTTC; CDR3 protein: CASSYNGEAKNIQYF
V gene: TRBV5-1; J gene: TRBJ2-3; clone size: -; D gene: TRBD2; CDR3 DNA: TGCGCCAGCAGCCGTGGGACTAGCGGGAACACAGATACGCAGTATTTT; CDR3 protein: CASSRGTSGNTDTQYF
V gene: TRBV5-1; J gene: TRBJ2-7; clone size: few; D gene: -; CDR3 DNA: TGCGCCAGCAGCGTGGATATGGGCTACGAGCAGTACTTC; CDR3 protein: CASSVDMGYEQYF
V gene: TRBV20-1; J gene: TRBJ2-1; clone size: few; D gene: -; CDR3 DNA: TGCAGTGCTAGTGGGACATATTTCTACAATGAGCAGTTCTTC; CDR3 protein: CSASGTYFYNEQFF
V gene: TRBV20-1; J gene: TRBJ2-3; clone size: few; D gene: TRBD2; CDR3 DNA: TGCAGTGCTAGCGTTTCGGGGGGGACAGATACGCAGTATTTT; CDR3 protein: CSASVSGGTDTQYF
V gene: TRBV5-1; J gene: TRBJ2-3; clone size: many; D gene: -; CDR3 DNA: TGCGCCAGCAGCTTGGAGACTAGGAGCACAGATACGCAGTATTTT; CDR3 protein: CASSLETRSTDTQYF
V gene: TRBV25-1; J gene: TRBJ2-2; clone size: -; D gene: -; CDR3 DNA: TGTGCCAGCAGTTATGCGGGCGGGGAGCTGTTTTTT; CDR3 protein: CASSYAGGELFF
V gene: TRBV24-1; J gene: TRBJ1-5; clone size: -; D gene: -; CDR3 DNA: TGTGCCACCAGTGATGGGACAAAAAGCAATCAGCCCCAGCATTTT; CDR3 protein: CATSDGTKSNQPQHF